Listed here is a single TCR beta chain. Trimming took off 6 bases at V and 3 bases at J, with 8 bases between the two ends. The V gene's germline CDR1 is ENHRY and CDR2 SYGVKD. The CDR3 is 13 amino acids. Method: immunoSEQ multiplex PCR; TCRdb's copy keeps in-frame clones and lacks some. The table records approximately 60,000 clones, 70% to 90% of them present only once. The sample comes from a study of control samples from healthy donors and cancer patients. Sequenced material: blood. The chain has TRBV10-3 and TRBJ2-2; possibly TRBD2 for D (5 bases). The sequence was obtained from a man in his forties in good health. The chain's CDR3 is CAISLSDTGELFF. DNA of the CDR3: TGTGCCATCAGCCTTAGCGACACCGGGGAGCTGTTTTTT.